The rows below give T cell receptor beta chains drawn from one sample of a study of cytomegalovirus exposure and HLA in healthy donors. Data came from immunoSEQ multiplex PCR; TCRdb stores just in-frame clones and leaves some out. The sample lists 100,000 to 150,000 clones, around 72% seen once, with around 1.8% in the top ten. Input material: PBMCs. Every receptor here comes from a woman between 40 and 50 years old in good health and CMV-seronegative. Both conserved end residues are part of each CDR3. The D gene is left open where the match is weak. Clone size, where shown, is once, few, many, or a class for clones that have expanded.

CDR3aa: CASSSQGNQPQHF
CDR3nt: TGTGCCAGCAGTTCGCAGGGGAACCAGCCCCAGCATTTT
abundance: NA
d_gene: NA
j_gene: TRBJ1-5
v_gene: TRBV6-5

CDR3aa: CASSLEHGGAQETQYF
CDR3nt: TGCGCCAGCAGCTTGGAGCACGGGGGGGCCCAAGAGACCCAGTACTTC
abundance: once
d_gene: TRBD2
j_gene: TRBJ2-5
v_gene: TRBV5-1

CDR3aa: CASSPSGPGTEAFF
CDR3nt: TGTGCCAGCAGCCCCTCGGGTCCGGGGACTGAAGCTTTCTTT
abundance: NA
d_gene: NA
j_gene: TRBJ1-1
v_gene: TRBV7-6

CDR3aa: CASWTGALYEQYF
CDR3nt: TGTGCCAGCTGGACAGGGGCCCTATACGAGCAGTACTTC
abundance: NA
d_gene: TRBD1
j_gene: TRBJ2-7
v_gene: TRBV6-1

CDR3aa: CAWRGLAGGRGELFF
CDR3nt: TGTGCCTGGAGGGGTCTGGCGGGGGGGAGAGGGGAGCTGTTTTTT
abundance: NA
d_gene: TRBD2
j_gene: TRBJ2-2
v_gene: TRBV30

CDR3aa: CASSPGGSSYNEQFF
CDR3nt: TGTGCCAGCAGCCCCGGAGGCAGCTCCTACAATGAGCAGTTCTTC
abundance: few
d_gene: NA
j_gene: TRBJ2-1
v_gene: TRBV11-3

CDR3aa: CASSELQGAYNEQFF
CDR3nt: TGTGCCAGCAGTGAACTACAGGGGGCCTACAATGAGCAGTTCTTC
abundance: NA
d_gene: TRBD1
j_gene: TRBJ2-1
v_gene: TRBV2

CDR3aa: CASSSDRGGFYEQYF
CDR3nt: TGTGCCAGCAGTTCCGACAGGGGAGGATTCTACGAGCAGTACTTC
abundance: NA
d_gene: TRBD1
j_gene: TRBJ2-7
v_gene: TRBV7-2

CDR3aa: CAISPGQGIYGYTF
CDR3nt: TGTGCCATCAGCCCAGGTCAGGGGATCTATGGCTACACCTTC
abundance: NA
d_gene: NA
j_gene: TRBJ1-2
v_gene: TRBV10-3

CDR3aa: CASSLSQGAEQFF
CDR3nt: TGCGCCAGCAGCTTAAGCCAGGGGGCTGAGCAGTTCTTC
abundance: NA
d_gene: TRBD1
j_gene: TRBJ2-1
v_gene: TRBV5-1

CDR3aa: CASSEWGRRDTEAFF
CDR3nt: TGTGCCAGCAGTGAATGGGGGAGGAGAGACACTGAAGCTTTCTTT
abundance: NA
d_gene: NA
j_gene: TRBJ1-1
v_gene: TRBV25-1

CDR3aa: CASSQTTGRGTNEKLFF
CDR3nt: TGTGCCAGCAGCCAAACGACAGGAAGAGGAACTAATGAAAAACTGTTTTTT
abundance: NA
d_gene: NA
j_gene: TRBJ1-4
v_gene: TRBV7-9

CDR3aa: CASSPSAGGNEKLFF
CDR3nt: TGTGCCAGCAGCCCGTCGGCGGGGGGTAATGAAAAACTGTTTTTT
abundance: NA
d_gene: NA
j_gene: TRBJ1-4
v_gene: TRBV7-9

CDR3aa: CAISESENAEAFF
CDR3nt: TGTGCCATCAGTGAGTCGGAGAACGCTGAAGCTTTCTTT
abundance: NA
d_gene: NA
j_gene: TRBJ1-1
v_gene: TRBV10-3

CDR3aa: CASSPGTGPYEQYF
CDR3nt: TGTGCCAGCAGCCCCGGGACAGGTCCCTACGAGCAGTACTTC
abundance: NA
d_gene: TRBD1
j_gene: TRBJ2-7
v_gene: TRBV11-2

CDR3aa: CASGLDSGLYGYTF
CDR3nt: TGTGCTAGTGGTTTGGATTCCGGTCTCTATGGCTACACCTTC
abundance: NA
d_gene: NA
j_gene: TRBJ1-2
v_gene: TRBV12-5

CDR3aa: CASSSGQGTYEQYF
CDR3nt: TGTGCCAGCAGTTCGGGACAGGGGACCTACGAGCAGTACTTC
abundance: NA
d_gene: TRBD1
j_gene: TRBJ2-7
v_gene: TRBV27